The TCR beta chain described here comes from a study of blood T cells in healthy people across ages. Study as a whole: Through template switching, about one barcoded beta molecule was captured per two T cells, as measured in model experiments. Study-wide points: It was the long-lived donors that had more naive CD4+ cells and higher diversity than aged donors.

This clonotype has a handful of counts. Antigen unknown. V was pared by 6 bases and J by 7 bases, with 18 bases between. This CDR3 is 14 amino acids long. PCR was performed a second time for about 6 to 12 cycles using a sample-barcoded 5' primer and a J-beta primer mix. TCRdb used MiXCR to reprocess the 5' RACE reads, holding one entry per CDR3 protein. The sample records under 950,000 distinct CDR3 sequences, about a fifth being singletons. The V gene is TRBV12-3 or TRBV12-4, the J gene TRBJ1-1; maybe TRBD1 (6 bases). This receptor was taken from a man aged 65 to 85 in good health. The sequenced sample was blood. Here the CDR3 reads CASREQGLAGEAFF. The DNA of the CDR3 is TGTGCCAGCAGAGAGCAGGGGTTGGCGGGTGAAGCTTTCTTT.